This TCR beta chain was identified in a study of cytomegalovirus exposure and HLA in healthy donors. Study as a whole: Sequencing of about 179 million T cells in an earlier analysis found 95 million to 120 million unique TCR beta sequences. Study outcomes and limitations: According to a later analysis, donors in an Asian-associated ancestry cluster reportedly had fewer N-insertions than the 666-donor mean. Sequencing depth across donors, presence/absence analyses assumed, was roughly uniform.

PCR involved 60 Vbeta and 13 Jbeta primers. Clones were read by immunoSEQ multiplex PCR, and TCRdb kept only the in-frame ones, dropping some. The table has 100,000 to 140,000 clones, roughly 82% seen once. This clone was seen a handful of times. Its antigen remains unknown. The junction shows a germline mismatch at one end, possibly a read error. The sequence derives from a man aged 25 to 45 in good health and CMV-seropositive. The sequenced sample consisted of PBMCs.

DNA for the CDR3: TGTGCCAGCAGTTATGGAGGGAGGGCAAACAGTCAGTACTTC. As protein: CASSYGGRANSQYF. The chain uses TRBV6-5 and TRBJ2-4; 7 bases align to TRBD2. This CDR3 spans 14 amino acids. Germline values: CDR1 MNHEY, CDR2 SVGAGI.